These 19 T cell receptor beta chains share one sample of origin, sequenced in a study of OX40 agonist ivuxolimab in advanced cancers. Here immunoSEQ multiplex PCR was the method, and the copy in TCRdb shows in-frame clones only, minus some. The table lists tens of thousands of clones, about 85% of them singletons. The sample consisted of CD4+ or CD8+ T cells sorted from blood, taken in a trial of the OX40 agonist ivuxolimab. All receptors derive from an adult with an advanced solid tumor such as melanoma, head and neck, liver or kidney cancer.

This clone showed up just a few times. The V gene is TRBV6-1, the J gene TRBJ1-2; no firm D call. Per germline, CDR1 MNHNS and CDR2 SASEGT. This CDR3 is 16 amino acids long. The V and J ends lost 4 bases and 4 bases respectively, with 19 bases between them. CDR3 region: CASSALNVGLTYGYTF. CDR3 nucleotide sequence: TGTGCCAGCAGTGCGCTGAATGTGGGGTTGACCTATGGCTACACCTTC.

The J gene is TRBJ2-4, the V gene TRBV7-9; weak D call: TRBD1 (5 bases). This CDR3 has 14 amino acids. Between the trimmed V and J ends, which lost 1 base and 8 bases, there was a span of 12 bases. Germline CDR1 and CDR2: SEHNR and FQNEAQ (reference sequence). The CDR3 protein is CASSLGSGSYIQYF. DNA for the CDR3: TGTGCCAGCAGCTTAGGATCAGGGTCATACATTCAGTACTTC.

The chain carries TRBV19 and TRBJ2-1, with 9 bases lining up with TRBD1. The ends lost 6 bases at V and 10 bases at J; junction bases unmatched: 7. The CDR3 loop spans 13 amino acids. Germline V gives CDR1 LNHDA, CDR2 SQIVND (reference sequence). The CDR3 reads CASRPTGGVEQFF. The CDR3 DNA is TGTGCCAGTAGACCAACAGGGGGCGTAGAGCAGTTCTTC.

The J gene is TRBJ2-2, the V gene TRBV7-2, with unresolved D. This CDR3 is built from 12 residues. CDR1 and CDR2 (germline): SGHTA, FQGNSA. V dropped 4 bases and J dropped 10 bases, with 10 bases sitting between them. CDR3 sequence: CASSSRQSELFF. The CDR3 nucleotides read TGTGCCAGCAGCTCCCGGCAGTCGGAGCTGTTTTTT.

The chain employs TRBV7-2 and TRBJ2-5; D uncertain. The CDR3 is made up of 15 amino acids. The germline V gene encodes CDR1 SGHTA and CDR2 FQGNSA. V shed 4 bases and J shed 1 base, with 13 bases lying between them. CDR3 DNA sequence: TGTGCCAGCAGCTCCAGCCGGCTGACCCAAGAGACCCAGTACTTC. Its translation: CASSSSRLTQETQYF.

This clone has just a few counts. This rearrangement joins TRBV7-8 to TRBJ1-2; D may be TRBD1 (6 bases). Germline V CDR1 and CDR2: SGHVS, FQNEAQ. V was trimmed by 1 base and J by 5 bases, leaving 20 bases between them. The CDR3 has 17 residues. CDR3 region: CASSLVANRALGYGYTF. CDR3 in DNA: TGTGCCAGCAGCTTAGTCGCTAACAGGGCCTTGGGGTATGGCTACACCTTC.

The genes are TRBV5-6 and TRBJ1-2; D gene uncertain. The germline V gene encodes CDR1 SGHDT and CDR2 YYEEEE. CDR3 length: 14 amino acids. Trimming left V 6 bases short and J 0 bases short, with 12 bases between. The CDR3 DNA reads as TGTGCCAGCAACCGGGGTAGCTCTAACTATGGCTACACCTTC. It translates to CASNRGSSNYGYTF. Filled out from reference TRBV5-6 and TRBJ1-2, the complete variable domain reads DAGVTQSPTHLIKTRGQQVTLRCSPKSGHDTVSWYQQALGQGPQFIFQYYEEEERQRGNFPDRFSGHQFPNYSSELNVNALLLGDSALYLCASNRGSSNYGYTFGSGTRLTVV.

The chain is built from TRBV5-1 and TRBJ2-2; D might be TRBD2 (6 bases). V was shortened by 2 bases and J by 2 bases, with 10 bases between the two germline ends. Per the germline V gene, CDR1 is SGHRS and CDR2 is YFSETQ. The CDR3 is 15 amino acids. Written as DNA, the CDR3 is TGCGCCAGCAGCTTCCCAGGACTAAACACCGGGGAGCTGTTTTTT. Its translation: CASSFPGLNTGELFF.

The V gene is TRBV29-1, the J gene TRBJ2-3, with 7 positions matching TRBD2. V lost 5 bases to trimming and J lost 2 bases; unmatched junction nucleotides: 7. The germline CDR1 and CDR2 sequences are SQVTM and ANQGSEA. The CDR3 extends over 14 amino acids. The CDR3 sequence: CSVIPRDYTDTQYF. The CDR3 bases are TGCAGCGTTATTCCACGGGACTACACAGATACGCAGTATTTT.

This clone was recorded only once. The genes are TRBV11-2 and TRBJ2-3, with D possibly being TRBD2 (5 bases). The germline V and J ends were trimmed by 3 bases and 0 bases, with 13 bases remaining between them. The CDR3 spans 16 residues. Germline loops: CDR1 SGHAT, CDR2 FQNNGV. The CDR3 DNA sequence: TGTGCCAGCAGCTTTGGCCTAGCAGCCAGCACAGATACGCAGTATTTT. This gives the protein CASSFGLAASTDTQYF.

The genes are TRBV6-5 and TRBJ2-7, with D possibly matching TRBD2 (6 bases). This CDR3 comprises 15 residues. Trimming stripped 6 bases from V and 3 bases from J, with 18 bases between. Germline assignment: CDR1 MNHEY and CDR2 SVGAGI. The CDR3 DNA sequence: TGTGCCAGCAGCCGGAACCGGGACTTCGGCTACGAGCAGTACTTC. This encodes CASSRNRDFGYEQYF.

In regard to this clone: The sample carries other DNA sequences with the same CDR3. This chain connects TRBV7-2 to TRBJ1-1, with D unclear. There are 13 residues in the CDR3. V lost 5 bases to trimming and J lost 1 base, with 8 bases between them. Germline values: CDR1 SGHTA, CDR2 FQGNSA. DNA for the CDR3: TGTGCCAGCAGCCTACAGAGGAACACTGAAGCTTTCTTT. It translates to CASSLQRNTEAFF.

V and J are TRBV18 and TRBJ2-4; no firm D call. This CDR3 contains 17 residues. CDR1 KGHSH and CDR2 LQKENI come from the germline V gene. Trimming left V 0 bases short and J 12 bases short, with 24 bases between. In nucleotides, the CDR3 is TGTGCCAGCTCACCACCGGCCGCCGGTAGGAGTATGGCCGGTCAGTACTTC. Translating gives CASSPPAAGRSMAGQYF.

The V and J genes are TRBV7-3 and TRBJ1-2, with D possibly TRBD1 on 5 matching bases. Germline V gene lookup returns CDR1 SGHTA and CDR2 FQGTGA. The CDR3 totals 14 residues. V lost 4 bases, J lost 7 bases, and 16 bases lay in between. The CDR3 nucleotides read TGTGCCAGCAGCTCCATGGGGGGTTCTGGTGGCTACACCTTC. Protein: CASSSMGGSGGYTF.

The sample holds one count of this clone. J is TRBJ2-5 and V is TRBV4-2, with a weak D call TRBD2 (6 bases). CDR3 length equals 15 residues. V was clipped by 0 bases and J by 1 base, with 9 bases between them. Looked up from germline, CDR1 is LGHNA and CDR2 is YNFKEQ. For the CDR3, the DNA is TGTGCCAGCAGCCAAGATCGGGGGACCCAAGAGACCCAGTACTTC. Protein sequence: CASSQDRGTQETQYF.

This clone was seen a handful of times. The CDR3 DNA reads TGTGCCAGCAGCTCAAGTCCGGGAGGGCAGGGAGATACGCAGTATTTT. Its protein product is CASSSSPGGQGDTQYF. V usage is TRBV7-9 and J usage is TRBJ2-3, with 8 bases matching TRBD2. This CDR3 region has 16 residues. Losses at the gene ends were 4 bases for V and 5 bases for J; bases not matched to a gene: 11. Germline loops: CDR1 SEHNR, CDR2 FQNEAQ (reference sequence).

The gene calls are TRBV6-1 and TRBJ2-7; the match to TRBD2 covers 14 bases. Germline assignment: CDR1 MNHNS and CDR2 SASEGT. The CDR3 sequence is 20 residues long. The V and J ends lost 3 bases and 4 bases, in that order; junction bases with no gene match: 17. CDR3 in amino acids: CASSDGQLGTSGRVGYEQYF. The CDR3 DNA reads TGTGCCAGCAGTGATGGACAACTCGGGACTAGCGGGAGAGTCGGGTACGAGCAGTACTTC.

The chain combines TRBV5-6 with TRBJ2-3; 7 bases match TRBD2. Germline CDR1 and CDR2: SGHDT and YYEEEE. This CDR3 is 18 amino acids long. V trimming: 4 bases; J trimming: 4 bases; junction bases outside the gene matches: 18. CDR3 nucleotides: TGTGCCAGCAGCATTACTCGCGGGAGATCCCGGGGGGCAGATACGCAGTATTTT. Amino acid sequence: CASSITRGRSRGADTQYF.

This sequence joins TRBV2 and TRBJ1-5; the match to TRBD1 covers 7 bases. Germline trimming cut 3 bases from V and 6 bases from J; bases unmatched to any gene: 11. The CDR3 is 16 residues long. CDR1 and CDR2 from the germline V gene are SNHLY and FYNNEI. The chain's CDR3 is CASSDKGGGAIQPQHF. The CDR3 DNA sequence: TGTGCCAGCAGTGACAAGGGAGGGGGCGCGATTCAGCCCCAGCATTTT.